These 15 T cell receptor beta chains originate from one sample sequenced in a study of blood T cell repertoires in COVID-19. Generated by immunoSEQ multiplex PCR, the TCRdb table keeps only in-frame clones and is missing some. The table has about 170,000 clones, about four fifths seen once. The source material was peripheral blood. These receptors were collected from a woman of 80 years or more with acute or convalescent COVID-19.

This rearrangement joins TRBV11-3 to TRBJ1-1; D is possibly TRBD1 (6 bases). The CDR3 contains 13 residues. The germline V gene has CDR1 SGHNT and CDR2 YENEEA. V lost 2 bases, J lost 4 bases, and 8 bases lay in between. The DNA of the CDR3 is TGTGCCAGCAGCTTAAACAGGGTCACTGAAGCTTTCTTT. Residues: CASSLNRVTEAFF.

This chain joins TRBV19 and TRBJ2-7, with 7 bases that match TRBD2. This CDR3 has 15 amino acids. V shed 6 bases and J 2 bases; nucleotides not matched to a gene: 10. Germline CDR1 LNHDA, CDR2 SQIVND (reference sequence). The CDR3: CASSKAREWTYEQYF. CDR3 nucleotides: TGTGCCAGTAGCAAGGCGCGGGAGTGGACCTACGAGCAGTACTTC.

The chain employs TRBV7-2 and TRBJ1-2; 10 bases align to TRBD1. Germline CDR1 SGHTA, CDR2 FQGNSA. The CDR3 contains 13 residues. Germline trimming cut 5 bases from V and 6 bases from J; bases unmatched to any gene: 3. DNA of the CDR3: TGTGCCAGCAGCCTCGGGACAGGGGATGGCTACACCTTC. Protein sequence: CASSLGTGDGYTF.

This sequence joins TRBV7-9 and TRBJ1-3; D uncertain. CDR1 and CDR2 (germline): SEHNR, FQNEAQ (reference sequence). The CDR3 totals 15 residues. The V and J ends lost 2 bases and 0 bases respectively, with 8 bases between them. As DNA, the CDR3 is TGTGCCAGCAGCTTATTTGTCCGCTCTGGAAACACCATATATTTT. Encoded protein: CASSLFVRSGNTIYF.

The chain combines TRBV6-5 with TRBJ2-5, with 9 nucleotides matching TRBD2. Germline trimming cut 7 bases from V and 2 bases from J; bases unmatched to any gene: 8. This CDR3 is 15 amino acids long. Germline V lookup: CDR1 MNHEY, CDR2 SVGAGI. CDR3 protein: CASIRRGGSQETQYF. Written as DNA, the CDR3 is TGTGCCAGCATAAGGCGGGGGGGCTCGCAAGAGACCCAGTACTTC.

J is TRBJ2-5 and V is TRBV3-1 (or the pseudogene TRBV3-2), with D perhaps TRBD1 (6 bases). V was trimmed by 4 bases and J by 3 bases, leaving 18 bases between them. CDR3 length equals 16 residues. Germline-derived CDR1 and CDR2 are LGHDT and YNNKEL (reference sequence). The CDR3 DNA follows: TGTGCCAGCAGCCTTAACTGGACAGCACGGAAAGAGACCCAGTACTTC. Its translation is CASSLNWTARKETQYF.

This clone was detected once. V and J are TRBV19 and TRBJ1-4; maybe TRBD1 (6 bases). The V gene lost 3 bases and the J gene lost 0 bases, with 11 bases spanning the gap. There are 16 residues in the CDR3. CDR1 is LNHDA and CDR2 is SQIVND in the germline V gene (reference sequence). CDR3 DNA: TGTGCCAGTAGTATGGACAGACTTGCAACTAATGAAAAACTGTTTTTT. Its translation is CASSMDRLATNEKLFF.

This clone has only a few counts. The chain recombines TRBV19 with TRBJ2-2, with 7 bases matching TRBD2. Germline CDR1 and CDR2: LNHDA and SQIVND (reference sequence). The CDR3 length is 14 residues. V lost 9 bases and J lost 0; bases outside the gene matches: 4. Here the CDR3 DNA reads TGTGCCAGCGAGCGGGGACCGAACACCGGGGAGCTGTTTTTT. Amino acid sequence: CASERGPNTGELFF.

DNA of the CDR3: TGTGCCAGCAATCGGGATAGCAATCAGCCCCAGCATTTT. Amino acids: CASNRDSNQPQHF. The V call is TRBV2, the J call TRBJ1-5; D not resolved. This CDR3 region has 13 residues. Trimming pared 7 bases from V and 0 bases from J, leaving 7 bases between. Germline CDR1 SNHLY, CDR2 FYNNEI.

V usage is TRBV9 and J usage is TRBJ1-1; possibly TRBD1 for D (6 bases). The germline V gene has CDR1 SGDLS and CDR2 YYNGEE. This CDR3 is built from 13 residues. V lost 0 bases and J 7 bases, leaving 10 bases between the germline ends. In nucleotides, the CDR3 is TGTGCCAGCAGCGTAGAGGACAGTCTTGAAGCTTTCTTT. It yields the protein CASSVEDSLEAFF.

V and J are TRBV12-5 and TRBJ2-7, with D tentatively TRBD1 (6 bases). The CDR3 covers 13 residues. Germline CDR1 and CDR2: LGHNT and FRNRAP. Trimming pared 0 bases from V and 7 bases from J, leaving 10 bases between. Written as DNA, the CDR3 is TGTGCTAGTGGTTTGGTTGCAGGGGTTGAGCAGTACTTC. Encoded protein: CASGLVAGVEQYF.

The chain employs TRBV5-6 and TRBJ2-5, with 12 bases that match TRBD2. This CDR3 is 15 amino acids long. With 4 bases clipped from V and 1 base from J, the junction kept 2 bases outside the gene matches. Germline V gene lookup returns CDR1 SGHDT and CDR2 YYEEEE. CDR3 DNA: TGTGCCAGCAGCCCGGGACTAGCGGGCCAAGAGACCCAGTACTTC. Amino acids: CASSPGLAGQETQYF. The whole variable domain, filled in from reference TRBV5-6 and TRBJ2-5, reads DAGVTQSPTHLIKTRGQQVTLRCSPKSGHDTVSWYQQALGQGPQFIFQYYEEEERQRGNFPDRFSGHQFPNYSSELNVNALLLGDSALYLCASSPGLAGQETQYFGPGTRLLVL.

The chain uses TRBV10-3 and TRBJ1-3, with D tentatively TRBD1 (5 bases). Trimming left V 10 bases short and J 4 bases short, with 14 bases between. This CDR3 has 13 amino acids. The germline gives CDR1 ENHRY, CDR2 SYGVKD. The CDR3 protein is CATEEGYGNTIYF. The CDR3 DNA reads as TGTGCCACAGAGGAGGGGTACGGAAACACCATATATTTT.

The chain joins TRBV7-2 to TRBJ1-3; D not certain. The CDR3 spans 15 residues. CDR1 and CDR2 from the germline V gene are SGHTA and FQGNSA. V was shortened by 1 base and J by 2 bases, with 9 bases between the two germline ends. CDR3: CASSLGFPAGNTIYF. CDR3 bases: TGTGCCAGCAGCTTAGGGTTCCCGGCTGGAAACACCATATATTTT.

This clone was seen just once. The CDR3 loop reads CASSSLLNAVGGANVLTF. As DNA, the CDR3 is TGTGCCAGCAGTTCCCTACTAAACGCGGTAGGAGGGGCCAACGTCCTGACTTTC. The chain recombines TRBV28 with TRBJ2-6, with D unresolved. CDR3 length: 18 amino acids. Trimming removed 4 bases at V and 4 bases at J, with 20 bases between. CDR1 and CDR2 from the germline V gene are MDHEN and SYDVKM.